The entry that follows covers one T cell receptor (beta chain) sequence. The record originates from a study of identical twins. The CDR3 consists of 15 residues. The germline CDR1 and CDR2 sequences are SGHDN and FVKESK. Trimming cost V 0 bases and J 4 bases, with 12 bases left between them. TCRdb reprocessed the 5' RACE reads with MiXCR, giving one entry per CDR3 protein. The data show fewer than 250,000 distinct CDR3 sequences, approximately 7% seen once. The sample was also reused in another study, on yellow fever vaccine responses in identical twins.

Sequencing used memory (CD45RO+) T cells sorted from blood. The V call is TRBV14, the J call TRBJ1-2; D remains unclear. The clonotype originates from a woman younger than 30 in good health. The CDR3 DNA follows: TGTGCCAGCAGCCAAGAATTGACGACCCTCTATGGCTACACCTTC. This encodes CASSQELTTLYGYTF.